This is a list of T cell receptor beta chains from one sample in a study of T cells after yellow fever vaccination. TCRdb re-analysed the 5' RACE reads in MiXCR, keeping a single row per CDR3 protein. The sample records approximately 580,000 distinct CDR3 sequences, around 16% being singletons. The source was PBMCs, collected roughly 5 days after the first yellow fever vaccination. The receptors were sampled from a man aged 18 to 29 who received the YFV17D yellow fever vaccine. Both conserved end residues are part of each CDR3. Fields, in order: J gene, CDR3 length, D gene, clone size, V gene, CDR3 protein, CDR3 DNA. The D gene is left open where the match is weak. Size tells how often a clone was seen (once, few, many) or the class of an expanded clone, and some rows leave it out.

>TRBJ2-5|17|TRBD2|.|TRBV15
CATSRALLGSGAETQYF
TGTGCCACCAGCAGAGCCCTGTTAGGTAGCGGGGCAGAGACCCAGTACTTC
>TRBJ2-7|16|TRBD2|.|TRBV11-2
CASSLRSGGFFREQYF
TGTGCCAGCAGCTTACGAAGCGGGGGGTTTTTTCGGGAGCAGTACTTC
>TRBJ1-6|11|.|.|TRBV3-1
CASSQGGGLHF
TGTGCCAGCAGCCAAGGCGGCGGCCTCCACTTT
>TRBJ1-1|13|.|.|TRBV12-3/TRBV12-4
CASRPPGSGRAFF
TGTGCCAGCAGACCTCCCGGGTCTGGGAGGGCTTTCTTT
>TRBJ1-2|16|.|.|TRBV7-2
CASSARARGVSYGYTF
TGTGCCAGCAGCGCCCGGGCCCGAGGGGTTAGCTATGGCTACACCTTC
>TRBJ1-2|14|.|.|TRBV20-1
CSARDSEGFGGYTF
TGCAGTGCTAGAGATAGTGAGGGTTTTGGCGGCTACACCTTC
>TRBJ1-2|13|.|.|TRBV6-1
CAGSPRGVHGYTF
TGTGCCGGCAGTCCCCGCGGGGTACATGGCTACACCTTC
>TRBJ2-2|15|.|few|TRBV7-2
CARPTRPKNTGELFF
TGTGCCAGACCAACCCGACCCAAGAACACCGGGGAGCTGTTTTTT
>TRBJ1-5|15|TRBD1|.|TRBV6-1
CASSSQGGAGQPQHF
TGTGCCAGCAGCTCCCAGGGGGGGGCCGGTCAGCCCCAGCATTTT
>TRBJ2-5|14|.|.|TRBV15
CATRGGLAIETQYF
TGTGCCACCAGGGGGGGCCTAGCTATAGAGACCCAGTACTTC
>TRBJ2-1|15|.|.|TRBV7-2
CASSPEGGGRNEQFF
TGTGCCAGCAGCCCTGAGGGGGGGGGCCGCAATGAGCAGTTCTTC
>TRBJ1-2|12|.|few|TRBV30
CAWSAGGYGYTF
TGTGCCTGGAGTGCGGGAGGCTATGGCTACACCTTC
>TRBJ2-6|21|.|.|TRBV4-1
CASSQDQSLWGELTGANVLTF
TGCGCCAGCAGCCAAGATCAAAGTTTATGGGGGGAGTTGACTGGGGCCAACGTCCTGACTTTC
>TRBJ2-6|16|.|.|TRBV5-1
CASSLVGDSGANVLTF
TGCGCCAGCAGCTTGGTCGGAGACTCTGGGGCCAACGTCCTGACTTTC
>TRBJ1-1|13|.|once|TRBV20-1
CSASKVLNTEAFF
TGCAGTGCTAGTAAGGTCCTGAACACTGAAGCTTTCTTT
>TRBJ2-1|11|.|.|TRBV5-1
CATTGNDEQFF
TGCGCCACCACAGGTAACGATGAGCAGTTCTTC
>TRBJ2-2|16|.|many|TRBV7-3
CASSLMGNANTGELFF
TGTGCCAGCAGCTTAATGGGGAACGCGAACACCGGGGAGCTGTTTTTT
>TRBJ1-1|13|.|once|TRBV7-2
CASRDGPNTEAFF
TGTGCCAGCAGGGACGGCCCGAACACTGAAGCTTTCTTT
>TRBJ1-2|15|.|few|TRBV7-9
CASSLGGRPSDGYTF
TGTGCCAGCAGCTTGGGGGGCAGGCCTTCCGATGGCTACACCTTC
>TRBJ2-5|14|TRBD1|many|TRBV7-2
CASSFDRAQETQYF
TGTGCCAGCAGCTTCGACAGGGCCCAAGAGACCCAGTACTTC
>TRBJ2-7|13|.|few|TRBV5-1
CASSQSWGFEQYF
TGCGCCAGCAGCCAATCATGGGGTTTCGAGCAGTACTTC
>TRBJ2-1|17|TRBD1|.|TRBV4-2
CASSQEGGTGDYNEQFF
TGTGCCAGCAGCCAAGAAGGCGGGACAGGTGACTACAATGAGCAGTTCTTC
>TRBJ1-2|14|TRBD1|few|TRBV27
CASSVSGTGVGYTF
TGTGCCAGCAGTGTATCCGGGACAGGGGTAGGCTACACCTTC
>TRBJ1-1|12|.|few|TRBV28
CASSLLQAEAFF
TGTGCCAGCAGTTTGTTACAGGCCGAAGCTTTCTTT
>TRBJ2-3|16|TRBD2|.|TRBV7-6
CASSLGGSGAGDTQYF
TGTGCCAGCAGCCTCGGGGGTAGCGGGGCTGGAGATACGCAGTATTTT
>TRBJ1-5|16|TRBD1|few|TRBV18
CASSPAGTAVNQPQHF
TGTGCCAGCTCACCGGCGGGGACAGCCGTCAATCAGCCCCAGCATTTT
>TRBJ2-7|13|.|.|TRBV4-2
CASSQEPYEEQYF
TGTGCCAGCAGCCAAGAGCCCTACGAAGAGCAGTACTTC
>TRBJ2-1|11|.|few|TRBV19
CASSMGVGQFF
TGTGCCAGTAGTATGGGAGTAGGTCAGTTCTTC
>TRBJ2-3|19|TRBD2|many|TRBV4-3
CASSQDPVTSGVFTDTQYF
TGCGCCAGCAGCCAAGATCCCGTTACTAGCGGGGTTTTCACAGATACGCAGTATTTT
>TRBJ2-1|13|TRBD2|.|TRBV20-1
CSASLAEYNEQFF
TGCAGTGCTAGCCTAGCGGAATACAATGAGCAGTTCTTC
>TRBJ1-2|13|.|few|TRBV6-5
CASNLDSNYGYTF
TGTGCCAGCAATTTAGACAGTAACTATGGCTACACCTTC
>TRBJ2-3|13|.|few|TRBV24-1
CATSDSYYGPQYF
TGTGCCACCAGTGATTCCTACTACGGTCCGCAGTATTTT
>TRBJ1-1|14|.|.|TRBV24-1
CATPGVLGNTEAFF
TGTGCCACCCCAGGTGTTTTAGGAAACACTGAAGCTTTCTTT
>TRBJ2-3|13|.|few|TRBV7-2
CASSFIRSDTQYF
TGTGCCAGCAGCTTTATTCGGTCAGATACGCAGTATTTT
>TRBJ2-3|11|.|few|TRBV20-1
CSADLGDTQYF
TGCAGTGCTGACCTAGGAGATACGCAGTATTTT
>TRBJ1-1|15|TRBD1|many|TRBV5-1
CASSWLGQGGTEAFF
TGCGCCAGCAGCTGGCTGGGACAGGGGGGTACTGAAGCTTTCTTT
>TRBJ2-2|14|.|few|TRBV5-4
CASSPLGSTGELFF
TGTGCCAGCAGCCCTCTGGGGTCTACCGGGGAGCTGTTTTTT
>TRBJ1-5|13|.|.|TRBV9
CASSTKSNQPQHF
TGTGCCAGCAGTACGAAAAGCAATCAGCCCCAGCATTTT
>TRBJ1-5|12|.|.|TRBV6-1
CASRASGQPQHF
TGTGCCAGCAGGGCCTCGGGTCAGCCCCAGCATTTT
>TRBJ2-2|15|.|.|TRBV9
CASSALGNIGGELFF
TGTGCCAGCAGCGCCCTGGGCAACATCGGCGGGGAGCTGTTTTTT
>TRBJ1-4|12|TRBD1|.|TRBV20-1
CSALGQDEKLFF
TGCAGTGCGTTGGGACAGGACGAAAAACTGTTTTTT
>TRBJ2-3|15|.|few|TRBV10-3
CAISEIDRPTDTQYF
TGTGCCATCAGTGAGATTGACAGACCCACAGATACGCAGTATTTT
>TRBJ1-6|13|.|few|TRBV20-1
CSTGRGGNSPLHF
TGCAGTACAGGGCGGGGAGGGAATTCACCCCTCCACTTT
>TRBJ1-1|13|TRBD1|.|TRBV12-3/TRBV12-4
CASSTGTGGEAFF
TGTGCCAGCAGCACCGGGACAGGTGGTGAAGCTTTCTTT
>TRBJ2-7|15|.|.|TRBV27
CASSLLPGLSYEQYF
TGTGCCAGCAGTTTATTGCCGGGACTGTCCTACGAGCAGTACTTC
>TRBJ2-1|16|.|few|TRBV7-3
CASSLTPDRDYNEQFF
TGTGCCAGCAGCTTAACCCCGGACAGAGACTACAATGAGCAGTTCTTC
>TRBJ1-1|15|.|few|TRBV5-1
CASSLEYSMNTEAFF
TGCGCCAGCAGCTTGGAGTACAGCATGAACACTGAAGCTTTCTTT
>TRBJ1-1|12|TRBD1|.|TRBV27
CASRGQNQRAFF
TGTGCCAGCCGGGGACAGAACCAGAGAGCTTTCTTT
>TRBJ1-4|15|.|many|TRBV7-2
CASSLLRATNEKLFF
TGTGCCAGCAGTCTCCTCCGTGCAACTAATGAAAAACTGTTTTTT
>TRBJ1-3|17|.|few|TRBV7-2
CASSSVSLTSSGNTIYF
TGTGCCAGCAGCTCCGTGAGCCTCACGTCCTCTGGAAACACCATATATTTT
>TRBJ2-3|16|.|.|TRBV5-4
CASSLGASGGTDTQYF
TGTGCCAGCAGCTTGGGTGCTTCCGGGGGAACAGATACGCAGTATTTT
>TRBJ2-5|15|TRBD2|.|TRBV2
CASKAHSGDQETQYF
TGTGCCAGCAAGGCCCATAGCGGGGACCAAGAGACCCAGTACTTC
>TRBJ1-2|16|TRBD1|.|TRBV5-1
CASNEGARWDGYGYTF
TGCGCCAGCAATGAGGGGGCGAGGTGGGACGGCTATGGCTACACCTTC